The 24 T cell receptor beta chains below come from one sample, sequenced in a study of beta chain features in type 1 diabetes. Overall study results and limits: Patients with Type 1 diabetes showed moderately but significantly shorter TCRB CDR3s in all four CD4+ subsets.

Expressed TCRB transcripts were sequenced, since all the RNA that had been isolated was reverse transcribed. Data came from immunoSEQ multiplex PCR; TCRdb stores just in-frame clones and leaves some out. The sample has 640,000 or so clones; more than 12% are singletons. These receptors are not linked to any known antigen. The sequencing sample was made of naive CD4+ T cells from blood. These receptors were collected from a man between 18 and 35 years old with type 1 diabetes.

The genes are TRBV29-1 and TRBJ1-1, with D tentatively TRBD1 (6 bases). CDR1 and CDR2 (germline): SQVTM, ANQGSEA. The CDR3 has 12 amino acids. The CDR3: CRGGGLNTEAFF. CDR3 nucleotide sequence: TGCAGAGGGGGAGGCCTGAACACTGAAGCTTTCTTT.

This clone has more than one count but fewer than ten. This sample also contains other DNA sequences that code for the same CDR3. The rearrangement uses TRBV7-3 and TRBJ2-5; perhaps TRBD1 as D (5 bases). This CDR3 has 14 amino acids. V lost 3 bases to trimming and J lost 2 bases, with 10 bases between them. Per germline, CDR1 SGHTA and CDR2 FQGTGA. Written as DNA, the CDR3 is TGTGCCAGCAGCTTCCAGGGTGGGCAAGAGACCCAGTACTTC. Its protein product is CASSFQGGQETQYF. Looking up the rest from reference TRBV7-3 and TRBJ2-5 gives the full variable domain: GAGVSQTPSNKVTEKGKYVELRCDPISGHTALYWYRQSLGQGPEFLIYFQGTGAADDSGLPNDRFFAVRPEGSVSTLKIQRTERGDSAVYLCASSFQGGQETQYFGPGTRLLVL.

The chain links TRBV7-3 to TRBJ1-5, with 8 bases that match TRBD1. The V and J ends lost 1 base and 0 bases, in that order; junction bases with no gene match: 8. The CDR3 has 18 residues. Germline assignment: CDR1 SGHTA and CDR2 FQGTGA. CDR3 sequence (DNA): TGTGCCAGCAGCTTAAAAGGCTGGACAGGGCCTAGCAATCAGCCCCAGCATTTT. It specifies CASSLKGWTGPSNQPQHF.

The chain combines TRBV15 with TRBJ1-5; TRBD1 matches at 7 bases. Germline V gene lookup returns CDR1 LNHNV and CDR2 YYDKDF (reference sequence). The CDR3 contains 14 residues. With 6 bases clipped from V and 3 bases from J, the junction kept 5 bases outside the gene matches. CDR3 residues: CATREGAHNQPQHF. CDR3 nucleotide sequence: TGTGCCACCAGGGAGGGGGCGCACAATCAGCCCCAGCATTTT.

The chain combines TRBV7-3 with TRBJ2-5; 7 positions match TRBD1. CDR1 SGHTA and CDR2 FQGTGA come from the germline V gene. The V and J ends lost 4 bases and 1 base, in that order; junction bases with no gene match: 0. The CDR3 length is 13 residues. CDR3 residues: CASSWDSQETQYF. The CDR3 coding sequence is TGTGCCAGCAGCTGGGACAGCCAAGAGACCCAGTACTTC. Filled out from reference TRBV7-3 and TRBJ2-5, the complete variable domain reads GAGVSQTPSNKVTEKGKYVELRCDPISGHTALYWYRQSLGQGPEFLIYFQGTGAADDSGLPNDRFFAVRPEGSVSTLKIQRTERGDSAVYLCASSWDSQETQYFGPGTRLLVL.

This rearrangement joins TRBV2 to TRBJ2-5; either TRBD1 or TRBD2 may fit D (5 bases each). V lost 3 bases and J lost 1, with 9 bases in between. The CDR3 length is 14 residues. Germline V gene lookup returns CDR1 SNHLY and CDR2 FYNNEI. CDR3 in DNA: TGTGCCAGCAGTGACAGGGACCCCCAAGAGACCCAGTACTTC. This codes for CASSDRDPQETQYF.

The sample holds a few counts of this clone. This chain connects TRBV7-9 to TRBJ2-1; TRBD1 or TRBD2 may be the D gene (5 bases each). V lost 5 bases, J lost 10 bases, and 6 bases lay in between. CDR1 is SEHNR and CDR2 is FQNEAQ in the germline V gene (reference sequence). The CDR3 has 10 residues. The CDR3 region has the DNA TGTGCCAGCAGCGGGACCGAGCAGTTCTTC. Translated: CASSGTEQFF.

This clone was found a few times. This chain connects TRBV14 to TRBJ1-2; D perhaps matches TRBD1 (5 bases). CDR1 and CDR2 (germline): SGHDN, FVKESK. This CDR3 is 14 amino acids long. The germline V and J ends were trimmed by 5 bases and 4 bases, with 14 bases remaining between them. The CDR3 coding sequence is TGTGCCAGCAGCGGACGCAGGGACGGCTATGGCTACACCTTC. Protein: CASSGRRDGYGYTF.

This clone was detected only a few times. The chain combines TRBV27 with TRBJ2-5; maybe TRBD1 (6 bases). V shed 5 bases and J shed 3 bases, with 10 bases lying between them. CDR1 and CDR2 from the germline V gene are MNHEY and SMNVEV (reference sequence). The CDR3 contains 13 residues. The chain's CDR3 is CASSPWDKETQYF. CDR3 DNA sequence: TGTGCCAGCAGTCCATGGGACAAAGAGACCCAGTACTTC.

This clone was counted between two and nine times. The chain carries TRBV6-1 and TRBJ2-7; TRBD1 matches 7 bases. Germline lookup yields CDR1 MNHNS and CDR2 SASEGT. The CDR3 runs to 13 residues. Trimming removed 7 bases from V and 9 bases from J; junction bases left unmatched: 12. The CDR3 DNA is TGTGCCAGCAACTACGGACAGGACGGAAGGCAGTACTTC. Encoded protein: CASNYGQDGRQYF.

This clone came up a few times. The chain recombines TRBV7-9 with TRBJ2-2; D call uncertain. The length of the CDR3 is 13 residues. Trimming pared 1 base from V and 6 bases from J, leaving 6 bases between. Germline CDR1 reads SEHNR; CDR2 reads FQNEAQ (reference sequence). The CDR3 DNA is TGTGCCAGCAGCTTAGGCTTTGCCGGGGAGCTGTTTTTT. It specifies CASSLGFAGELFF.

This clone was counted between two and nine times. The V gene is TRBV7-9, the J gene TRBJ2-4, with D perhaps matching TRBD1 (6 bases). Trimming took off 0 bases at V and 0 bases at J, with 12 bases between the two ends. This CDR3 has 17 residues. Germline lookup yields CDR1 SEHNR and CDR2 FQNEAQ (reference sequence). CDR3 DNA: TGTGCCAGCAGCTTAGCGGTCGCCAGGGGAGCCAAAAACATTCAGTACTTC. It is translated as CASSLAVARGAKNIQYF. The full variable domain, in which reference TRBV7-9 and TRBJ2-4 provide the parts outside the CDR3, is DTGVSQNPRHKITKRGQNVTFRCDPISEHNRLYWYRQTLGQGPEFLTYFQNEAQLEKSRLLSDRFSAERPKGSFSTLEIQRTEQGDSAMYLCASSLAVARGAKNIQYFGAGTRLSVL.

The sample holds a few counts of this clone. This chain links TRBV20-1 with TRBJ2-7; D gene unclear. Per germline, CDR1 DFQATT and CDR2 SNEGSKA (reference sequence). The CDR3 sequence is 11 residues long. In nucleotides, the CDR3 is TGCAGCTTAACAGTCCGGGACGAGCAGTACTTC. Its protein product is CSLTVRDEQYF.

There are a few counts of this clone. V gene TRBV7-3 combines with J gene TRBJ2-5; 7 bases map to TRBD1. The trim removed 4 bases at V and 3 bases at J, leaving 5 bases unmatched. Germline V gene data show CDR1 as SGHTA and CDR2 as FQGTGA. CDR3 length: 14 residues. Here the CDR3 reads CASSSTGVEETQYF. The CDR3 region has the DNA TGTGCCAGCAGCTCAACAGGGGTGGAAGAGACCCAGTACTTC.

In its sample, this clone was seen a few times. The rearrangement joins TRBV7-2 to TRBJ2-3; D is possibly TRBD2 (6 bases). The CDR3 extends over 17 amino acids. With 2 bases removed from V and 0 bases from J, the gap between germline ends came to 15 bases. CDR1 is SGHTA, CDR2 FQGNSA, per germline. CDR3 coding DNA: TGTGCCAGCAGCTTACGAAATGGAGCGGGCAGCACAGATACGCAGTATTTT. Translation gives CASSLRNGAGSTDTQYF.

This clone has more than one count but fewer than ten. Other DNA sequences in the same sample also yield this CDR3. The chain links TRBV28 to TRBJ2-1; 8 positions agree with TRBD1. Germline CDR1 MDHEN, CDR2 SYDVKM. Losses at the gene ends were 4 bases for V and 3 bases for J; bases not matched to a gene: 5. The CDR3 extends over 15 amino acids. The CDR3 DNA sequence: TGTGCCAGCAGTTCCCAGGGGGCCGACTACAATGAGCAGTTCTTC. As protein: CASSSQGADYNEQFF.

This clone has more than one count but fewer than ten. The chain carries TRBV5-1 and TRBJ2-7; 9 positions agree with TRBD1. CDR1 SGHRS and CDR2 YFSETQ come from the germline V gene. This CDR3 comprises 15 residues. Trimming took 4 bases from V and 4 from J; bases not matched to a gene: 9. The CDR3 nucleotides are TGCGCCAGCAGCCCGGGGGGACAGGGTCGATACGAGCAGTACTTC. Residues: CASSPGGQGRYEQYF. Full variable domain (rest looked up from reference TRBV5-1 and TRBJ2-7): KAGVTQTPRYLIKTRGQQVTLSCSPISGHRSVSWYQQTPGQGLQFLFEYFSETQRNKGNFPGRFSGRQFSNSRSEMNVSTLELGDSALYLCASSPGGQGRYEQYFGPGTRLTVT.

The rearrangement uses TRBV2 and TRBJ2-1; perhaps TRBD1 as D (6 bases). V was cut by 5 bases and J by 7 bases, with 12 bases left in between. Germline V gene lookup returns CDR1 SNHLY and CDR2 FYNNEI. The CDR3 extends over 13 amino acids. CDR3 DNA: TGTGCCAGCAGTCGTGGGGGCTCGAATGAGCAGTTCTTC. It yields the protein CASSRGGSNEQFF.

This sequence joins TRBV6-1 and TRBJ2-1; no reliable D call. Per the germline V gene, CDR1 is MNHNS and CDR2 is SASEGT. V lost 8 bases to trimming and J lost 3 bases, with 11 bases between them. This CDR3 is 13 amino acids long. The CDR3 loop is CASPHGRYNEQFF. For the CDR3, the DNA is TGTGCCAGCCCGCATGGGCGCTACAATGAGCAGTTCTTC.

V usage is TRBV5-4 and J usage is TRBJ2-5, with D tentatively TRBD1 or TRBD2 (5 bases each). CDR3 length: 14 residues. V dropped 5 bases and J dropped 1 base, with 12 bases sitting between them. Germline values: CDR1 SGHNT, CDR2 YYREEE (reference sequence). The CDR3 DNA follows: TGTGCCAGCAGTTTATCTGGGACCCAAGAGACCCAGTACTTC. Amino acid sequence: CASSLSGTQETQYF.

The rearrangement joins TRBV28 to TRBJ1-2; a weak D match, TRBD1 (5 bases). The CDR3 has 15 amino acids. The V end lost 2 bases, the J end lost 4 bases, and 14 bases lay between the germline ends. Germline V CDR1 and CDR2: MDHEN, SYDVKM. The CDR3 DNA sequence: TGTGCCAGCAGTTTAGGGGGGACGCCAAGCTATGGCTACACCTTC. Its translation: CASSLGGTPSYGYTF.

This chain connects TRBV7-2 to TRBJ2-3; D uncertain. Trimming left V 5 bases short and J 4 bases short, with 13 bases between. Germline V gene data show CDR1 as SGHTA and CDR2 as FQGNSA. This CDR3 contains 14 residues. The CDR3 loop is CASSPEWAADTQYF. The CDR3 region has the DNA TGTGCCAGCAGCCCCGAGTGGGCCGCAGATACGCAGTATTTT.

This clone was picked up a small number of times. The chain uses TRBV5-1 and TRBJ2-1, with 7 nucleotides matching TRBD2. This CDR3 has 18 amino acids. V dropped 5 bases and J dropped 5; count of bases not matched to a gene: 19. Germline CDR1 SGHRS, CDR2 YFSETQ. CDR3 sequence: CASRGGGTPHRIHNEQFF. The CDR3, as DNA: TGCGCCAGCAGGGGCGGGGGTACCCCACATCGTATTCACAATGAGCAGTTCTTC.

This clone was seen a few times. This chain joins TRBV5-4 and TRBJ2-2, with 10 positions matching TRBD1. This CDR3 has 14 residues. Germline assignment: CDR1 SGHNT and CDR2 YYREEE (reference sequence). V lost 4 bases, J lost 7 bases, and 4 bases stayed unmatched. CDR3 sequence reads: CASSPTGGGGELFF. As DNA, the CDR3 is TGTGCCAGCAGCCCGACAGGGGGCGGCGGGGAGCTGTTTTTT.